Presented here are 10 T cell receptor beta chains from one specimen sequenced in a study of T-cell reconstitution after alpha-beta-depleted transplantation in children (dated by TCRdb to 2015 to 2016). Sample treatment or condition, as interpreted from the label and publication: allogeneic hematopoietic cell transplantation with graft depleted of TCRalphabeta T cells and CD19 B cells. The receptor library was made with PCR. Sequencing was carried out with an Illumina HiSeq 2500. TCR library preparation used molecular barcoding, with unique molecular identifiers applied to normalize quantification of the TCRbeta repertoire. TCRdb passed the public sequencing reads through fastp at Q25 and MiXCR, retaining productive beta sequences. One record per CDR3 amino acid sequence lists the most common genes and DNA. The sample profile shows fewer than 450,000 distinct CDR3 sequences; 15% to 20% of them were found once. The ten largest account for roughly 40% of the sample.

The sample here was PBMCs, mostly from graft donor cells, taken 360 days after TCRalphabeta/CD19-depleted stem cell transplant. The receptors shown here come from a male patient aged 2-15 years who had a stem cell transplant for acute lymphoblastic leukemia, so the T cells may come from the graft donor.

The rearrangement joins TRBV30 to TRBJ1-6; a weak D match, TRBD1 (6 bases). The CDR3 is 13 amino acids. CDR1 GTSNPN and CDR2 SVGIG come from the germline V gene (reference sequence). The CDR3 here is CASTGHYNSPLHF. In DNA form, the CDR3 reads TGTGCTTCCACGGGACACTATAATTCACCCCTCCACTTT.

The rearrangement uses TRBV29-1 and TRBJ2-2; TRBD1 agrees at 7 bases. This CDR3 region has 14 residues. V lost 5 bases to trimming and J lost 0 bases; unmatched junction nucleotides: 3. Germline V gene data show CDR1 as SQVTM and CDR2 as ANQGSEA. The CDR3 sequence: CSVLTGANTGELFF. The CDR3 nucleotides are TGCAGCGTTCTCACAGGGGCGAACACCGGGGAGCTGTTTTTT.

The chain joins TRBV5-1 to TRBJ2-3, with a possible D match to TRBD1 (7 bases). V lost 4 bases, J lost 3 bases, and 15 bases lay in between. The CDR3 sequence is 15 residues long. Germline V CDR1 and CDR2: SGHRS, YFSETQ. CDR3 protein: CASSTTAGGTDTQYF. The CDR3, as DNA: TGCGCCAGCAGCACGACTGCAGGGGGGACAGATACGCAGTATTTT. Using reference TRBV5-1 and TRBJ2-3 for the parts outside the CDR3, the full variable domain is KAGVTQTPRYLIKTRGQQVTLSCSPISGHRSVSWYQQTPGQGLQFLFEYFSETQRNKGNFPGRFSGRQFSNSRSEMNVSTLELGDSALYLCASSTTAGGTDTQYFGPGTRLTVL.

The table lists this clonotype with many counts. The chain carries TRBV5-1 and TRBJ1-2; TRBD1 matches 8 bases. CDR1 is SGHRS and CDR2 is YFSETQ in the germline V gene. The J segment lost 8 bases and the V segment lost 0 bases, leaving 6 bases of the junction unmatched. The CDR3 covers 14 residues. Here the CDR3 reads CASSLDRGTQGYTF. The CDR3, as DNA: TGCGCCAGCAGCTTGGACAGGGGGACGCAAGGCTACACCTTC.

The gene calls are TRBV6-2 or TRBV6-3 and TRBJ2-1; 14 bases line up with TRBD2. Germline assignment: CDR1 MNHEY and CDR2 SVGEGT. V lost 6 bases to trimming and J lost 10 bases; unmatched junction nucleotides: 8. This CDR3 region has 15 residues. The CDR3 protein is CASSQGGLAGVEQFF. For the CDR3, the DNA is TGTGCCAGCAGCCAAGGGGGACTAGCGGGAGTGGAGCAGTTCTTC.

The CDR3 DNA follows: TGTGCCAGCAGCACCTGGACTAGCGGGAGACGCGAGCAGTACTTC. It yields the protein CASSTWTSGRREQYF. The V gene is TRBV7-2, the J gene TRBJ2-7, with 13 bases matching TRBD2. CDR1 is SGHTA, CDR2 FQGNSA, per germline. The CDR3 sequence is 15 residues long. V lost 5 bases to trimming and J lost 6 bases; unmatched junction nucleotides: 7. Supplemented by reference TRBV7-2 and TRBJ2-7, the full variable domain reads GAGVSQSPSNKVTEKGKDVELRCDPISGHTALYWYRQSLGQGLEFLIYFQGNSAPDKSGLPSDRFSAERTGGSVSTLTIQRTQQEDSAVYLCASSTWTSGRREQYFGPGTRLTVT.

This clonotype showed up many times. The gene calls are TRBV12-3 or TRBV12-4 and TRBJ1-1; D unresolved. This CDR3 comprises 13 residues. V gave up 1 base and J gave up 3 bases, with 6 bases separating them. In DNA, the CDR3 is TGTGCCAGCAGTTTAGGGCATCACACTGAAGCTTTCTTT. It is translated as CASSLGHHTEAFF.

This clonotype was found many times. The rearrangement uses TRBV12-3 or TRBV12-4 and TRBJ2-2; D gene ambiguous. The CDR3 runs to 16 residues. V was trimmed by 3 bases and J by 2 bases, leaving 13 bases between them. Written as DNA, the CDR3 is TGTGCCAGCAGTTTCATGCCTCTACCCAACACCGGGGAGCTGTTTTTT. It codes for CASSFMPLPNTGELFF.

This clonotype has a handful of counts. This sequence joins TRBV5-1 and TRBJ1-4; the D is unclear. CDR1 SGHRS and CDR2 YFSETQ come from the germline V gene. With 2 bases removed from V and 5 bases from J, the gap between germline ends came to 10 bases. The CDR3 loop spans 14 amino acids. CDR3: CASSLGRENEKLFF. For the CDR3, the DNA is TGCGCCAGCAGCTTAGGTCGGGAGAATGAAAAACTGTTTTTT.

This clonotype was observed a few times. This rearrangement joins TRBV5-4 to TRBJ2-2, with 8 nucleotides matching TRBD2. CDR1 SGHNT and CDR2 YYREEE come from the germline V gene (reference sequence). This CDR3 has 15 amino acids. With V trimmed by 2 bases and J by 4 bases, 4 bases remained unmatched. The CDR3 bases are TGTGCCAGCAGCTTCGAGGGACTAGTCACCGGGGAGCTGTTTTTT. Translated, it gives CASSFEGLVTGELFF.